This entry features one T cell receptor (beta chain) sequence. The clone's antigen remains unknown. Base quality data are lacking; no much larger clone is found one base away. The sample belongs to a study of blood T cell repertoires in COVID-19 (dated by TCRdb to about 2020). Some background on the complete study: The collaborator samples originated in the United States, Italy and Spain and spanned the acute and convalescent phases of COVID-19. The prospective study material was composed of cDNA or gDNA derived from T cells, B-cell-depleted T cells, or PBMCs. The sample metadata nearly always contained a de-identified subject ID, COVID-19 status, age in years and sex. Subjects who had been exposed to COVID-19, were actively infected with it, or had recovered from it provided the deeply sampled blood TCRbeta repertoires that made up the dataset. The repertoires were released in a freely available public database meant as a resource for research on the immune response to SARS-CoV-2. Samples came from the ongoing ImmuneRACE study (first 160 participants) plus 1,254 subjects from 6 global collaborators. Where available, HLA class I and class II types were obtained from metadata supplied by the sample provider rather than from assay-based typing. Study-level results and caveats: How much clinical and demographic metadata was included differed by source and by participant, and the metadata was provided uncurated.

The CDR3, from cysteine to phenylalanine, totals 14 residues. Only the CDR3 part of the read is kept: 42 bases, read in frame from the first base. The germline V gene encodes CDR1 LNHDA and CDR2 SQIVND (reference sequence). Germline trimming amounts to 4 bases on V and 1 base on J, with 2 as the count of junction bases outside the gene matches. TCRbeta CDR3 regions were amplified from genomic DNA using the immunoSEQ Assay, a bias-controlled multiplex PCR. The study's own analysis went as follows. Nucleated cell counts per sample were estimated from amplification of reference gene primers within the assay. To quantify the absolute abundance of each unique TCRbeta CDR3 rearrangement, sequence reads were collapsed and filtered. Productive Simpson clonality was computed per sample as the square root of Simpson's diversity index over productive rearrangements. TCRdb's version of the immuneACCESS table is confined to in-frame rearrangements and falls short of the full clone set. An unresolved V gene accounts for under half of the shortfall where checked; the remainder is of unknown origin. From that table come the V and J calls and clone size; the DNA was used to work out D and trimming. For this sample the table gives roughly 220,000 clones, of which approximately 80% were detected only once. The ten largest clones represent 1.3% of the sample.

Participants in the prospective study were aged roughly 18 to 95 years, lived in more than 20 United States geographic areas, and enrolled through a virtual design. To assign participants to cohorts, the prospective study relied on clinical history that participants themselves reported in a screening survey and a study questionnaire. Mobile phlebotomists in the prospective study collected whole blood, serum and a nasopharyngeal or oropharyngeal swab from every participant. Participants in the prospective study had the option to provide additional blood draws and questionnaires over a roughly 2-month period. Prospective study blood samples were shipped either frozen or at room temperature before DNA extraction.

Sequenced material: PBMCs or T cells enriched from blood (not recorded which). The chain links TRBV19 with TRBJ2-3; 7 middle bases align to TRBD2. This sequence originates from a woman between 35 and 50 years old with acute COVID-19. The CDR3 is CASSSSGGTDTQYF. The sequenced DNA: TGTGCCAGTAGTAGCAGCGGGGGCACAGATACGCAGTATTTT.